Below are 27 T cell receptor beta chains sequenced from a single sample in a study of tissue T cells after allogeneic stem cell transplantation. Some clones are missing from TCRdb's copy, which holds only in-frame ones; the method was immunoSEQ multiplex PCR. Among about 50,000 clones listed, about 73% were seen once. The sequenced sample consisted of sorted cells pooled from one or two spleens. These receptors came from a pool of C57BL/6 mice in good health.

On this clone itself: Germline and genes: mouse. The read falls 1 residue short of the CDR3 end, and the missing part is taken from the germline J gene. The J gene is TRBJ2-3, the V gene TRBV3; 12 nucleotides match TRBD2. V dropped 3 bases and J dropped 4; count of bases not matched to a gene: 2. Germline CDR1 and CDR2: SNHLY and FYNGKV (reference sequence). This CDR3 is built from 15 residues. CDR3 DNA (partial): TGTGCCAGCAGCTTCGGGACTGGGGGGACAGAAACGCTGTAT. This gives the protein CASSFGTGGTETLY. The entire CDR3 protein is CASSFGTGGTETLYF.

Of note for this clone: The gene names here belong to mouse. Sequencing ends 1 residue short of the CDR3 end; the germline J gene provides the rest. The gene calls are TRBV1 and TRBJ2-3; TRBD2 matches at 8 bases. After removal of 3 bases from V and 0 bases from J, the junction contained 5 bases not matched to a gene. CDR3 length: 16 amino acids. Germline CDR1 NSQYPW, CDR2 LRSPGD (reference sequence). The CDR3 loop reads CTCSAGLGTSAETLYF. Partial CDR3 DNA: TGCACCTGCAGTGCTGGACTGGGCACTAGTGCAGAAACGCTGTAT.

Turning to this clone: Gene names denote mouse genes. The CDR3 end lies 1 residue beyond the end of the read and is filled in from the germline J gene. This sequence joins TRBV19 and TRBJ1-3; 8 bases agree with TRBD1. The ends lost 2 bases at V and 0 bases at J; junction bases unmatched: 4. The CDR3 extends over 16 amino acids. Looked up from germline, CDR1 is FNHDT and CDR2 is SITEND (reference sequence). CDR3 region: CASSMRQGFSGNTLYF. Partial CDR3 DNA: TGTGCCAGCAGTATGAGACAGGGGTTTTCTGGAAATACGCTCTAT.

Concerning this clone: Germline and genes here are mouse. Other DNA sequences from this sample encode an identical CDR3 as well. CDR3 residues: CASSQDPWGGSSAETLYF. CDR3 bases read: TGTGCCAGCAGCCAAGATCCCTGGGGGGGTTCTAGTGCAGAAACGCTGTAT. J is TRBJ2-3 and V is TRBV2, with TRBD2 identical over 9 bases. The CDR3 goes on 1 residue after the read ends, and that part is filled in from the germline J gene. The germline gives CDR1 LGHNA, CDR2 YSYQKL. The V gene end was trimmed by 0 bases and the J gene end by 0 bases; junction bases not matched to a gene: 7. The CDR3 has 18 residues.

Regarding this clone: Mouse gene names apply. The read comes to an end 1 residue before the CDR3 does, leaving the germline J gene to fill in the end. V is TRBV2 and J is TRBJ2-7; D gene ambiguous. Germline V gene lookup returns CDR1 LGHNA and CDR2 YSYQKL. CDR3 length equals 14 residues. V was clipped by 0 bases and J by 0 bases, with 6 bases between them. The CDR3 loop reads CASSQDWSSYEQYF. The sequenced part of the CDR3 DNA is TGTGCCAGCAGCCAAGATTGGAGCTCCTATGAACAGTAC.

About this clone: The listed genes are named as in mouse. Read coverage stops 1 residue before the CDR3 terminus; the germline J gene supplies the remainder. The V call is TRBV4, the J call TRBJ1-4; 12 bases align to TRBD1. The CDR3 covers 16 residues. The V and J ends lost 4 bases and 4 bases, in that order; junction bases with no gene match: 4. Germline assignment: CDR1 LGHDT and CDR2 YNNKQL (reference sequence). The CDR3 loop is CASSSGTGGFNERLFF. The part of the CDR3 DNA that was read is TGTGCCAGCAGCTCCGGGACAGGGGGCTTCAACGAAAGATTATTT.

In the case of this clone: The gene symbols are mouse symbols. The read falls 1 residue short of the CDR3 end, and the missing part is taken from the germline J gene. This chain links TRBV12-1 with TRBJ2-5, with 12 bases fitting TRBD2. Trimming took 4 bases from V and 0 from J; bases not matched to a gene: 4. The CDR3 is 16 amino acids. From germline, CDR1 is SGHSN and CDR2 HYEKVE. CDR3 sequence: CASSGLGGFNQDTQYF. The sequenced part of the CDR3 DNA is TGTGCCAGCTCAGGACTGGGGGGGTTTAACCAAGACACCCAGTAC.

This clone was recorded only once. Here the gene names and germline are mouse. From the germline J gene comes the end of the CDR3, since the read stops 1 residue before it. This sequence joins TRBV13-1 and TRBJ2-4; perhaps TRBD1 as D (5 bases). V lost 1 base to trimming and J lost 2 bases, with 8 bases between them. Germline V CDR1 and CDR2: NSHNY, SYGAGN. The CDR3 has 14 residues. The CDR3 bases that were read are TGTGCCAGCAGTGATCAGGGAATTCAAAACACCTTGTAC. This sequence encodes CASSDQGIQNTLY. The entire CDR3 protein is CASSDQGIQNTLYF.

As regards this clone: Genes and germline come from the mouse. Sequencing ends 1 residue short of the CDR3 end; the germline J gene provides the rest. This rearrangement joins TRBV5 to TRBJ2-5, with 10 bases fitting TRBD2. V lost 0 bases to trimming and J lost 7 bases; unmatched junction nucleotides: 4. The germline V gene has CDR1 LGHNA and CDR2 YNLKQL (reference sequence). The CDR3 is made up of 15 amino acids. CDR3: CASSQDWGGANTQYF. The covered CDR3 bases are TGTGCCAGCAGCCAAGACTGGGGGGGCGCGAACACCCAGTAC.

Notes on this clone: Here the gene names and germline are mouse. The read terminates 1 residue before the CDR3 end, so the remaining end is supplied by the germline J gene. The V and J genes are TRBV31 and TRBJ2-7, with TRBD2 matching 11 bases. Germline trimming cut 3 bases from V and 4 bases from J; bases unmatched to any gene: 5. The germline V gene has CDR1 GKSSPN and CDR2 SITVG. The length of the CDR3 is 14 residues. CDR3 region: CAWSSTGGVYEQYF. The CDR3 DNA, read in part, is TGTGCCTGGAGCTCGACTGGGGGGGTATATGAACAGTAC.

Note on this clone: The germline and genes are mouse ones. The CDR3 extends 1 residue past the end of the read, so its final part is completed from the germline J gene. The chain combines TRBV3 with TRBJ2-7; 12 bases match TRBD2. CDR1 is SNHLY and CDR2 is FYNGKV in the germline V gene (reference sequence). This CDR3 is 13 amino acids long. J was trimmed by 7 bases and V by 5 bases; bases with no gene match: 3. The covered CDR3 bases are TGTGCCAGCAGCAAGGACTGGGGGGGAGAACAGTAC. This translates into CASSKDWGGEQY. The complete CDR3 reads CASSKDWGGEQYF.

For this clone: Gene and germline names: mouse. The CDR3 end is not reached by the read, which stops 1 residue before it; the germline J gene fills it in. This chain links TRBV13-3 with TRBJ2-7; no reliable D call. CDR1 NNHDY and CDR2 SYVADS come from the germline V gene. Trimming shortened V by 2 bases and J by 4 bases, and 7 bases separated the two germline ends. The CDR3 runs 12 residues. Here the CDR3 reads CASSELQYEQYF. CDR3 DNA (partial): TGTGCCAGCAGTGAATTACAGTATGAACAGTAC.

With respect to this clone: Gene names are the mouse ones. The read ends 1 residue shy of where the CDR3 ends; the end is completed using the germline J gene. The rearrangement joins TRBV16 to TRBJ2-1, with 8 positions matching TRBD2. The germline V gene has CDR1 SGHSA and CDR2 FRNQAP. The CDR3 sequence is 16 residues long. With V trimmed by 5 bases and J by 0 bases, 6 bases remained unmatched. The CDR3 region is CASSPLGGLNYAEQFF. The part of the CDR3 DNA that was read is TGTGCAAGCAGCCCTCTGGGGGGCCTTAACTATGCTGAGCAGTTC.

Comment on this clone: Each gene name is a mouse one. The sequenced fragment ends 1 residue before the CDR3 boundary, so the rest is inferred from the germline J gene. Additional DNA sequences in this sample encode the identical CDR3. The chain uses TRBV5 and TRBJ2-5; D unclear. V gave up 0 bases and J gave up 0 bases, with 7 bases separating them. Germline values: CDR1 LGHNA, CDR2 YNLKQL (reference sequence). This CDR3 spans 15 amino acids. Partial CDR3 DNA: TGTGCCAGCAGCCAAGATAGGGTTAACCAAGACACCCAGTAC. The encoded protein is CASSQDRVNQDTQY. The entire CDR3 sequence reads CASSQDRVNQDTQYF.

Comments on this clone: The gene symbols are mouse symbols. The read stops 1 residue short of the end of the CDR3; the missing end is completed from the germline J gene. This chain connects TRBV4 to TRBJ2-1; weak D call: TRBD2 (6 bases). V was clipped by 5 bases and J by 3 bases, with 14 bases between them. The CDR3 is 15 amino acids. CDR1 and CDR2 (germline): LGHDT, YNNKQL (reference sequence). CDR3 DNA, as far as it was read: TGTGCCAGCAGCCCTACTGGGTCCTTCTATGCTGAGCAGTTC. Protein: CASSPTGSFYAEQF. The full CDR3 protein is CASSPTGSFYAEQFF.

On this clone: All gene names here are mouse names. The read finishes 1 residue shy of the CDR3 end, and the germline J gene is used to complete it. V usage is TRBV1 and J usage is TRBJ1-1; 10 bases are a match to TRBD1. Germline V CDR1 and CDR2: NSQYPW, LRSPGD (reference sequence). The CDR3 length is 17 residues. Trimming at V came to 3 bases and at J to 0 bases, leaving 7 bases not matched to a gene. CDR3 loop: CTCSARDRGFANTEVFF. The covered CDR3 bases are TGCACCTGCAGTGCTCGGGACAGGGGCTTTGCAAACACAGAAGTCTTC. Full variable domain (rest looked up from reference TRBV1 and TRBJ1-1): VTLLEQNPRWRLVPRGQAVNLRCILKNSQYPWMSWYQQDLQKQLQWLFTLRSPGDKEVKSLPGADYLATRVTDTELRLQVANMSQGRTLYCTCSARDRGFANTEVFFGKGTRLTVV.

This clone was observed once. Gene names refer to mouse genes. The read ends 1 residue early relative to the CDR3; the germline J gene fills the gap. The rearrangement links TRBV13-2 to TRBJ1-3; no clear D gene. The length of the CDR3 is 14 residues. Trimming removed 4 bases from V and 0 bases from J, with 8 bases in between. Per germline, CDR1 NNHNN and CDR2 SYGAGS (reference sequence). The part of the CDR3 DNA that was read is TGTGCCAGCGGTTCGACGGTTTCTGGAAATACGCTCTAT. Translating gives CASGSTVSGNTLY. The CDR3 in full is CASGSTVSGNTLYF.

Points on this clone: These gene names are mouse names. The read terminates 1 residue before the CDR3 end, so the remaining end is supplied by the germline J gene. V gene TRBV2 combines with J gene TRBJ2-1; D remains unclear. Germline CDR1 is LGHNA and CDR2 is YSYQKL. There are 12 residues in the CDR3. V was pared by 2 bases and J by 7 bases, with 6 bases between. Partial CDR3 DNA: TGTGCCAGCAGCCAACCCTTGGCTGAGCAGTTC. Its protein product is CASSQPLAEQF. The whole CDR3 sequence reads CASSQPLAEQFF.

In regard to this clone: The gene names given are mouse names. The CDR3 is cut off 1 residue early in the read; its end comes from the germline J gene. This chain uses TRBV12-1 with TRBJ1-2; the D is unclear. In germline, CDR1 is SGHSN, CDR2 HYEKVE. Trimming took 0 bases from V and 5 from J, leaving 6 bases between them. CDR3 size: 12 residues. CDR3 amino acids: CASSLVGSDYTF. CDR3 DNA (partial): TGTGCCAGCTCTCTCGTGGGATCCGACTACACC.

To note about this clone: Each gene name is a mouse one. The read ends 1 residue before the CDR3 terminus; that terminus is restored from the germline J gene. Additional DNA sequences in this sample encode the identical CDR3. V gene TRBV15 combines with J gene TRBJ2-3; D may be TRBD1 (5 bases). Trimming removed 1 base at V and 2 bases at J, with 7 bases between. The V gene's germline CDR1 is SGHND and CDR2 FRSKSL. The CDR3 length is 14 residues. The CDR3 bases that were read are TGTGCCAGCAGTTTAGGAGGGGTTGCAGAAACGCTGTAT. Protein product: CASSLGGVAETLY. From start to end, the CDR3 is CASSLGGVAETLYF.

Turning to this clone: Gene names follow the mouse nomenclature. The read halts 1 residue ahead of the CDR3 end, with the missing end drawn from the germline J gene. This chain uses TRBV17 with TRBJ1-2, with D possibly matching TRBD1 (6 bases). This CDR3 has 13 amino acids. V was pared by 4 bases and J by 4 bases, with 10 bases between. Germline V CDR1 and CDR2: MNHDT, YYDKIL. Partial CDR3 DNA: TGTGCTAGCAGTAAGGGGGATGGCTCCGACTACACC. This translates into CASSKGDGSDYT. The complete CDR3 protein is CASSKGDGSDYTF.

Regarding this clone: Germline and genes here are mouse. The read is 1 residue too short to cover the CDR3 end, so that end is filled in from the germline J gene. J is TRBJ2-4 and V is TRBV5, with 8 bases aligning to TRBD1. Looked up from germline, CDR1 is LGHNA and CDR2 is YNLKQL (reference sequence). The CDR3 length is 11 residues. Trimming cost V 2 bases and J 12 bases; bases outside gene matches: 1. The CDR3 spells CASSQNRGLYF. The covered CDR3 bases are TGTGCCAGCAGCCAAAACAGGGGGTTGTAC.

This clone came up a few times. Germline and genes here are mouse. The CDR3 end lies 1 residue beyond the end of the read and is filled in from the germline J gene. Other DNA sequences in the same sample also yield this CDR3. The chain is built from TRBV19 and TRBJ2-7; 7 bases map to TRBD2. The junction had 2 bases not matched to a gene; V was cut back by 1 base and J by 4 bases. Per the germline V gene, CDR1 is FNHDT and CDR2 is SITEND (reference sequence). The CDR3 is 13 residues long. The CDR3 bases that were read are TGTGCCAGCAGTATATTGGGGGGATATGAACAGTAC. The encoded protein is CASSILGGYEQY. The entire CDR3 is CASSILGGYEQYF.

As to this clone: Mouse gene names and germline throughout. The read finishes 1 residue shy of the CDR3 end, and the germline J gene is used to complete it. This rearrangement joins TRBV13-1 to TRBJ2-7; TRBD1 agrees at 11 bases. The CDR3 loop spans 12 amino acids. Germline CDR1 reads NSHNY; CDR2 reads SYGAGN. Trimming removed 3 bases from V and 9 bases from J; junction bases left unmatched: 2. CDR3: CASSGTGGGQYF. CDR3 DNA (partial): TGTGCCAGCAGTGGGACAGGGGGCGGACAGTAC.

This clone has only one observation. Each gene name is a mouse one. From the germline J gene comes the end of the CDR3, since the read stops 1 residue before it. This chain uses TRBV4 with TRBJ2-1; the D gene is possibly TRBD2 (6 bases). CDR1 is LGHDT and CDR2 is YNNKQL in the germline V gene (reference sequence). This CDR3 is 13 amino acids long. V lost 6 bases, J lost 0 bases, and 6 bases lay in between. CDR3 DNA (partial): TGTGCCAGCAGGACTGGTAACTATGCTGAGCAGTTC. It is translated as CASRTGNYAEQF. The complete CDR3 sequence is CASRTGNYAEQFF.

This clone came up a few times. These gene names are mouse names. The read terminates 1 residue ahead of where the CDR3 ends, so the germline J gene completes it. The chain combines TRBV24 with TRBJ2-7; D gene uncertain. This CDR3 is 14 amino acids long. Germline lookup yields CDR1 KGHTA and CDR2 FRNEEI. V was pared by 0 bases and J by 3 bases, with 9 bases between. The CDR3 sequence: CASSLYWLFYEQYF. The part of the CDR3 DNA that was read is TGTGCCAGCAGTCTGTATTGGCTCTTCTATGAACAGTAC.

This clone was seen a single time. Genes here carry mouse names. The missing CDR3 end, 1 residue past where the read stops, is filled in from the germline J gene. The chain carries TRBV13-2 and TRBJ1-4, with a weak D call TRBD1 (5 bases). The V end was cut by 1 base, the J end by 6 bases, with 10 bases between. The germline V gene encodes CDR1 NNHNN and CDR2 SYGAGS (reference sequence). The CDR3 contains 14 residues. The CDR3 region is CASGDPGEDERLFF. The sequenced CDR3 bases are TGTGCCAGCGGTGATCCGGGGGAGGACGAAAGATTATTT.